This T cell receptor beta chain was sequenced for a study of chemoradiotherapy in HPV16-positive cancers. Across the whole study: Candidate HPV-specific clones and shared TCR motifs came from two HPV16-positive patients. General study results and limits: Only a couple of HPV16-positive patients supplied the functional HPV-specificity definition. Non-HPV-specific T cells did not expand in tumors during treatment, whereas candidate HPV-specific clones and E7-related motifs did.

Repertoires were sampled repeatedly during chemoradiotherapy. Comment on this clone: Its antigen remains unidentified.

This CDR3 is built from 14 residues. Per the germline V gene, CDR1 is MNHNS and CDR2 is SASEGT. The ends were cut back, 5 bases at V and 3 bases at J, with 12 bases in the middle. Profiled with immunoSEQ multiplex PCR; TCRdb holds only in-frame clones, not every one. The sample includes over 30,000 clones, around 80% of them seen just once. The source material was blood, sampled from a patient who underwent chemoradiotherapy. The genes are TRBV6-1 and TRBJ2-3; D possibly uses TRBD1 or TRBD2 (7 bases each). This receptor was obtained from a human donor with HPV-associated anogenital cancer. The CDR3 DNA follows: TGTGCCAGCAGTAACCAGGGGGGGACAGATACGCAGTATTTT. Amino acids: CASSNQGGTDTQYF.